This T cell receptor (beta chain) was identified during a study of blood T cell repertoires in COVID-19. Study in general: Acute and convalescent COVID-19 specimens originated in the United States, Italy and Spain.

Trimming took 2 bases from V and 0 from J; bases not matched to a gene: 3. The CDR3 is 16 residues long. Germline-derived CDR1 and CDR2 are SGHVS and FNYEAQ. Profiled with immunoSEQ multiplex PCR; TCRdb holds only in-frame clones, not every one. The data show roughly 100,000 clones, roughly 89% seen once. This clonotype was obtained from a woman older than 75 with active COVID-19. Material for sequencing was peripheral blood. The chain combines TRBV7-6 with TRBJ2-1; 8 nucleotides agree with TRBD2. The chain's CDR3 is CASSLISGSSYNEQFF. As DNA, the CDR3 is TGTGCCAGCAGCTTAATCAGCGGGAGCTCCTACAATGAGCAGTTCTTC.